This T cell receptor beta chain was profiled in a study of blood T cell repertoires in COVID-19. For the study at large: The study drew acute and convalescent COVID-19 samples from the United States, Italy and Spain. T cells, B-cell-depleted T cells, or PBMCs supplied cDNA or gDNA.

Authors' analysis steps: Nucleated cell number was recorded as an estimate derived from reference gene primer amplification. The protocol was immunoSEQ multiplex PCR, while the TCRdb copy is restricted to in-frame clones and leaves out a portion. V and J calls and clone size come straight from that table; D and trimming were deduced from the DNA. Of hundreds of thousands of clones listed, roughly 84% are singletons. Germline CDR1 LNHDA, CDR2 SQIVND (reference sequence). The length of the CDR3 is 15 residues. With regard to this clone: The junction differs from germline at one of its ends, possibly a read error.

The V gene is TRBV19, the J gene TRBJ2-1, with 10 positions matching TRBD2. This sequence originates from a woman at least 80 years old with active or convalescent COVID-19. Sequencing was carried out using peripheral blood. The CDR3 protein is CASTIAGGSYNEQFF. CDR3 coding DNA: TGTGCCAGTACTATAGCGGGAGGCTCCTACAATGAGCAGTTCTTC.